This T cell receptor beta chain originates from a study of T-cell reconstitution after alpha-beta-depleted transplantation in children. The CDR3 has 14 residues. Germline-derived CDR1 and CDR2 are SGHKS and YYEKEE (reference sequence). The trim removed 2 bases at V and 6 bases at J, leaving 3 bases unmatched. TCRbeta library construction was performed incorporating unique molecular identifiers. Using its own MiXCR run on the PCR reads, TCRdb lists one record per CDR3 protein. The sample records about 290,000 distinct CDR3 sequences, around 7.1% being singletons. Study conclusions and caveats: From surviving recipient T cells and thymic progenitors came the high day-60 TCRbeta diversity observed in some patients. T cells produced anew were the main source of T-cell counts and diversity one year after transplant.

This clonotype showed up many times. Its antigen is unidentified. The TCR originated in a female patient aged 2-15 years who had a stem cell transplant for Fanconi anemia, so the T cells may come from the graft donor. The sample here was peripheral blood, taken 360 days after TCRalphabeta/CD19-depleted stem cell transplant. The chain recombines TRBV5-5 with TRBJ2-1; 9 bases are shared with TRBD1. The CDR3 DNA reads TGTGCCAGCAGCTTTGGACAGGGGCGCAATGAGCAGTTCTTC. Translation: CASSFGQGRNEQFF.